A single sample gave rise to the 21 T cell receptor beta chains below, sequenced in a study of blood T cell repertoires in COVID-19. Some clones are missing from TCRdb's copy, which holds only in-frame ones; the method was immunoSEQ multiplex PCR. The data hold 300,000 to 400,000 clones, with 90% observed a single time. Material for sequencing was PBMCs or T cells enriched from blood (not recorded which). These receptors originate from a man aged 55 to 70 who had recovered from COVID-19.

J is TRBJ1-1 and V is TRBV19; TRBD1 aligns across 7 bases. The trim removed 8 bases at V and 4 bases at J, leaving 7 bases unmatched. The CDR3 is made up of 13 amino acids. Germline lookup yields CDR1 LNHDA and CDR2 SQIVND (reference sequence). CDR3 residues: CASFSTGFTEAFF. Written as DNA, the CDR3 is TGTGCCAGTTTTTCGACAGGGTTCACTGAAGCTTTCTTT.

The chain employs TRBV7-9 and TRBJ2-1, with 9 bases aligning to TRBD2. The CDR3 is 15 residues long. The trim removed 5 bases at V and 5 bases at J, leaving 7 bases unmatched. Germline V CDR1 and CDR2: SEHNR, FQNEAQ (reference sequence). CDR3 sequence (DNA): TGTGCCAGCAGCCGTGGACTAGCGTACGACAATGAGCAGTTCTTC. Its protein product is CASSRGLAYDNEQFF. Complete variable domain (other parts from reference TRBV7-9 and TRBJ2-1): DTGVSQNPRHKITKRGQNVTFRCDPISEHNRLYWYRQTLGQGPEFLTYFQNEAQLEKSRLLSDRFSAERPKGSFSTLEIQRTEQGDSAMYLCASSRGLAYDNEQFFGPGTRLTVL.

The rearrangement uses TRBV9 and TRBJ1-2; perhaps TRBD1 as D (5 bases). Germline CDR1 is SGDLS and CDR2 is YYNGEE. There are 17 residues in the CDR3. With 0 bases removed from V and 7 bases from J, the gap between germline ends came to 22 bases. This chain's CDR3 is CASSVDPPQGQVFGYTF. For the CDR3, the DNA is TGTGCCAGCAGCGTAGACCCCCCGCAGGGTCAGGTGTTTGGCTACACCTTC.

A single count supports this clone. The chain has TRBV5-4 and TRBJ2-1; D possibly corresponds to TRBD1 (7 bases). CDR1 and CDR2 from the germline V gene are SGHNT and YYREEE (reference sequence). Trimming removed 3 bases from V and 5 bases from J, with 21 bases in between. The CDR3 length is 17 residues. CDR3: CASSSGSRQGGHNEQFF. In DNA form, the CDR3 reads TGTGCCAGCAGCTCCGGTAGTCGGCAGGGGGGCCACAATGAGCAGTTCTTC.

V and J are TRBV19 and TRBJ2-1, with D maybe TRBD2 (6 bases). This CDR3 spans 15 amino acids. Between the trimmed V and J ends, which lost 5 bases and 8 bases, there was a span of 19 bases. CDR1 is LNHDA and CDR2 is SQIVND in the germline V gene (reference sequence). CDR3 loop: CASSLEGLPFDEQFF. CDR3 bases: TGTGCCAGTAGTCTTGAGGGACTGCCCTTTGATGAGCAGTTCTTC.

J is TRBJ1-2 and V is TRBV6-5, with 7 bases matching TRBD1. J gave up 0 bases and V 6 bases, and 7 bases lay outside the gene matches. Germline CDR1 and CDR2: MNHEY and SVGAGI. This CDR3 has 15 residues. In nucleotides, the CDR3 is TGTGCCAGCAGAAAGGGACAGAACTCTAACTATGGCTACACCTTC. Its protein is CASRKGQNSNYGYTF.

This clone was counted once. The chain couples TRBV15 to TRBJ1-4; D not certain. With 0 bases removed from V and 4 bases from J, the gap between germline ends came to 12 bases. Germline lookup yields CDR1 LNHNV and CDR2 YYDKDF (reference sequence). This CDR3 is 16 amino acids long. CDR3 nucleotides: TGTGCCACCAGCAGAGATCGTAGAGGGATTAATGAAAAACTGTTTTTT. It specifies CATSRDRRGINEKLFF.

This clone turned up a few times. The chain employs TRBV6-5 and TRBJ2-3; D possibly corresponds to TRBD2 (5 bases). The CDR3 runs to 15 residues. Trimming took 6 bases from V and 3 from J, leaving 16 bases between them. The germline gives CDR1 MNHEY, CDR2 SVGAGI. CDR3 loop: CASRPSGSGTDTQYF. The CDR3 coding sequence is TGTGCCAGCAGACCATCGGGGTCGGGGACAGATACGCAGTATTTT.

This clone appeared a single time. The chain carries TRBV5-4 and TRBJ2-1; D is uncertain. Germline CDR1 reads SGHNT; CDR2 reads YYREEE (reference sequence). The CDR3 is 16 residues long. V was shortened by 0 bases and J by 0 bases, with 10 bases between the two germline ends. CDR3 sequence reads: CASSLALSNSYNEQFF. The CDR3 nucleotides are TGTGCCAGCAGCTTGGCATTAAGCAACTCCTACAATGAGCAGTTCTTC.

The V and J genes are TRBV3-1 (or the pseudogene TRBV3-2) and TRBJ2-7; weak D call: TRBD2 (6 bases). Trimming took off 1 base at V and 6 bases at J, with 13 bases between the two ends. The germline V gene has CDR1 LGHDT and CDR2 YNNKEL (reference sequence). This CDR3 has 14 amino acids. For the CDR3, the DNA is TGTGCCAGCAGCCAAGCCCTAGCGCGCGGCGAGCAGTACTTC. It yields the protein CASSQALARGEQYF.

On this clone itself: Different DNA sequences within this sample yield the same CDR3. The chain is built from TRBV4-3 and TRBJ2-7, with 9 bases that match TRBD1. CDR3 size: 13 residues. Germline CDR1 LGHNA, CDR2 YSLEER. Trimming removed 4 bases from V and 4 bases from J; junction bases left unmatched: 2. The CDR3 nucleotides read TGCGCCAGCAGCCGGGACAGGGCGTACGAGCAGTACTTC. Translated, it gives CASSRDRAYEQYF.

The gene calls are TRBV10-3 and TRBJ1-4; 7 bases map to TRBD1. The germline V gene has CDR1 ENHRY and CDR2 SYGVKD. The CDR3 runs to 16 residues. V shed 7 bases, J shed 7 bases, and the junction held 15 bases outside the gene matches. CDR3 nucleotides: TGTGCCATCAACATGGCAGGGGGTACTTTCAGTGAAAAACTGTTTTTT. Its protein product is CAINMAGGTFSEKLFF.

In its sample, this clone was seen once. V and J are TRBV6-6 and TRBJ1-2; D is uncertain. V gave up 2 bases and J gave up 4 bases, with 11 bases separating them. CDR3 length: 14 residues. Germline CDR1 and CDR2: MNHNY and SVGAGI (reference sequence). In nucleotides, the CDR3 is TGTGCCAGCAGTTACGCCCTTAGCACCTATGGCTACACCTTC. Translating gives CASSYALSTYGYTF.

Only one count was recorded for this clone. CDR3 bases: TGTGCCAGCAGCGCACCGCGGGAGGCCCTCGCCTCTGGGGCCAACGTCCTGACTTTC. It encodes CASSAPREALASGANVLTF. This rearrangement joins TRBV7-9 to TRBJ2-6; 8 positions agree with TRBD2. Per the germline V gene, CDR1 is SEHNR and CDR2 is FQNEAQ (reference sequence). The CDR3 has 19 residues. Trimming at V came to 5 bases and at J to 0 bases, leaving 12 bases not matched to a gene.

The chain couples TRBV5-6 to TRBJ2-5; the match to TRBD2 covers 10 bases. Trimming cost V 4 bases and J 0 bases; bases outside gene matches: 6. Germline V CDR1 and CDR2: SGHDT, YYEEEE. CDR3 size: 16 residues. As DNA, the CDR3 is TGTGCCAGCAGCATGACTAGCGGGCGGTACCAAGAGACCCAGTACTTC. It is translated as CASSMTSGRYQETQYF.

The chain couples TRBV6-5 to TRBJ1-2; D ambiguous. Germline CDR1 and CDR2: MNHEY and SVGAGI. V dropped 8 bases and J dropped 7 bases, with 14 bases sitting between them. The CDR3 length is 12 residues. The CDR3 reads CASHGFAIGYTF. CDR3 DNA sequence: TGTGCCAGCCACGGTTTTGCCATTGGCTACACCTTC.

The chain uses TRBV6-5 and TRBJ1-2, with D perhaps matching TRBD1 (6 bases). V lost 7 bases and J lost 2, with 11 bases in between. The germline V gene encodes CDR1 MNHEY and CDR2 SVGAGI. This CDR3 is built from 13 residues. The CDR3 spells CASTRTVNYGYTF. The DNA for the CDR3 is TGTGCCAGCACTAGGACAGTCAACTATGGCTACACCTTC.

CDR3 region: CASSSTGFYGYTF. The CDR3, as DNA: TGTGCCAGCAGCTCGACAGGGTTCTATGGCTACACCTTC. This sequence joins TRBV9 and TRBJ1-2; TRBD1 aligns across 7 bases. This CDR3 region has 13 residues. The ends lost 4 bases at V and 4 bases at J; junction bases unmatched: 4. The germline V gene encodes CDR1 SGDLS and CDR2 YYNGEE. Supplemented by reference TRBV9 and TRBJ1-2, the full variable domain reads DSGVTQTPKHLITATGQRVTLRCSPRSGDLSVYWYQQSLDQGLQFLIQYYNGEERAKGNILERFSAQQFPDLHSELNLSSLELGDSALYFCASSSTGFYGYTFGSGTRLTVV.

This rearrangement joins TRBV5-4 to TRBJ1-2, with 9 bases lining up with TRBD1. The V and J ends lost 4 bases and 1 base, in that order; junction bases with no gene match: 2. The CDR3 totals 14 residues. Germline CDR1 reads SGHNT; CDR2 reads YYREEE (reference sequence). The CDR3 loop reads CASSAGQGNYGYTF. CDR3 DNA sequence: TGTGCCAGCAGCGCGGGACAGGGTAACTATGGCTACACCTTC.

This clone was seen only once. The chain joins TRBV3-1 (or the pseudogene TRBV3-2) to TRBJ2-3; D perhaps matches TRBD2 (6 bases). V was trimmed by 2 bases and J by 6 bases, leaving 15 bases between them. Per the germline V gene, CDR1 is LGHDT and CDR2 is YNNKEL (reference sequence). This CDR3 region has 15 residues. CDR3 region: CASSQPGTEQDTQYF. The CDR3 coding sequence is TGTGCCAGCAGCCAACCCGGGACTGAGCAGGATACGCAGTATTTT.

The chain joins TRBV11-3 to TRBJ1-1; the D gene is possibly TRBD1 (5 bases). This CDR3 has 14 residues. Germline V lookup: CDR1 SGHNT, CDR2 YENEEA. V lost 0 bases to trimming and J lost 4 bases, with 9 bases between them. The CDR3 DNA reads TGTGCCAGCAGCTTAGATCTGGGGGGCACTGAAGCTTTCTTT. This sequence encodes CASSLDLGGTEAFF.